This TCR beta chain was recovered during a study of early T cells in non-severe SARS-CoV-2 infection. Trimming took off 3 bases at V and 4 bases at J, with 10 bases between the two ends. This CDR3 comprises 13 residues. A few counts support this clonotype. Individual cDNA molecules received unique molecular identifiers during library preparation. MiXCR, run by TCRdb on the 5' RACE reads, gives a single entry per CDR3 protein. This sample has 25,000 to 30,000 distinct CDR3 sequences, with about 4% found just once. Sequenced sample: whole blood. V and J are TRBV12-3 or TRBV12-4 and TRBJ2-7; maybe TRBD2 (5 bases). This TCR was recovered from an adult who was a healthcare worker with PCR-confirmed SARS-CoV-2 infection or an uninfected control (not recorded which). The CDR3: CASSFAGLYEQYF. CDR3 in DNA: TGTGCCAGCAGTTTTGCTGGACTTTACGAGCAGTACTTC.